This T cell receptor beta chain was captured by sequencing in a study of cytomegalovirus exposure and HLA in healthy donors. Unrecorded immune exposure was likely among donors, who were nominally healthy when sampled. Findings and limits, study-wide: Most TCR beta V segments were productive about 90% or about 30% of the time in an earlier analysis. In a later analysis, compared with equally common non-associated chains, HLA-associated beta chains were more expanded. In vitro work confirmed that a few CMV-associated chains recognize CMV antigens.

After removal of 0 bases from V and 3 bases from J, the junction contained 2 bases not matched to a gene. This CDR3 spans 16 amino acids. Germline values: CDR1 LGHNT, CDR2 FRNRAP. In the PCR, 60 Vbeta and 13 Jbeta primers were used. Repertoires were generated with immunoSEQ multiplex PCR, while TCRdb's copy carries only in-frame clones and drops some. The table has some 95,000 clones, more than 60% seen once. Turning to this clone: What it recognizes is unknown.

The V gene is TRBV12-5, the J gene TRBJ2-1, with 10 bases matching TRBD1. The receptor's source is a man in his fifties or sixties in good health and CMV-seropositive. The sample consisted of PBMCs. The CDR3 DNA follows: TGTGCTAGTGGTTTGGTCCGGGACAGGGGCTACAATGAGCAGTTCTTC. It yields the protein CASGLVRDRGYNEQFF.